This is a list of T cell receptor beta chains from one sample in a study of T cell changes during pregnancy in multiple sclerosis. The table came from immunoSEQ multiplex PCR; TCRdb's copy has only in-frame clones and leaves some out. Of around 50,000 clones in the sample, 92% were seen once. The sequenced sample was CD4+ T cells from peripheral blood mononuclear cells, obtained after pregnancy. Every receptor here comes from a female donor with multiple sclerosis, enrolled in a pregnancy study. The CDR3 runs from the conserved cysteine through the conserved F or W. A D gene is named only where the DNA matches it firmly. Some rows mark clone size as missing; the rest say once, few, many or name a class of expanded clone.

D gene	J gene	V gene	clone size	CDR3 DNA	CDR3 protein
TRBD1	TRBJ2-5	TRBV29-1	NA	TGCAGCGTACGGGACAGGGTTGGACTGGAGACCCAGTACTTC	CSVRDRVGLETQYF
NA	TRBJ1-3	TRBV19	NA	TGTGCCAGTAGACCAACAGGGATCTCTGGAAACACCATATATTTT	CASRPTGISGNTIYF
NA	TRBJ2-3	TRBV18	once	TGTGCCAGCTCACCGCTACCCAGGATAGATACGCAGTATTTT	CASSPLPRIDTQYF
TRBD2	TRBJ2-1	TRBV5-1	NA	TGCGCCAGCAGCGACGGGACTAGCGGACACAATGAGCAGTTCTTC	CASSDGTSGHNEQFF
NA	TRBJ1-2	TRBV11-2	NA	TGTGCCAGCAGCAATCAAGGAGTCTATGGCTACACCTTC	CASSNQGVYGYTF
TRBD1	TRBJ2-2	TRBV5-6	NA	TGTGCCAGCAGCTTGGCGCGGGACAGGGCTCGGGACGGGGAGCTGTTTTTT	CASSLARDRARDGELFF
TRBD1	TRBJ1-6	TRBV5-1	once	TGCGCCAGCTCCGGGACAGGGTCGGATTCACCCCTCCACTTT	CASSGTGSDSPLHF
NA	TRBJ2-5	TRBV30	NA	TGTGCCTGGAGTGGTAGCGGAGAGACCCAGTACTTC	CAWSGSGETQYF
TRBD2	TRBJ2-2	TRBV27	NA	TGTGCCAGCAGTGGGGGCGGGGGGACCGGGGAGCTGTTTTTT	CASSGGGGTGELFF
NA	TRBJ1-3	TRBV6-6	NA	TGTGCCAGCAATACAGGATCTTCTGGAAACACCATATATTTT	CASNTGSSGNTIYF
TRBD2	TRBJ2-1	TRBV27	NA	TGTGCCAGCAGGGAGTCTAGCGGGGGGGCCGTCTACAATGAGCAGTTCTTC	CASRESSGGAVYNEQFF
NA	TRBJ2-6	TRBV5-1	NA	TGCGCCAGTGATCCGGGGTCAGCCAACGTCCTGACTTTC	CASDPGSANVLTF
NA	TRBJ1-1	TRBV12-5	NA	TGTGCTAGTGGTTTGGGAGGCCGGGGAACTGAAGCTTTCTTT	CASGLGGRGTEAFF
NA	TRBJ1-1	TRBV7-8	NA	TGTGCCAGCAGCTTCTCCCCGAGGAGGGACTTTTTGAACACTGAAGCTTTCTTT	CASSFSPRRDFLNTEAFF
NA	TRBJ2-5	TRBV5-5	NA	TGTGCCAGCAGCTCGCACCGCGAAGAGACCCAGTACTTC	CASSSHREETQYF
TRBD1	TRBJ1-1	TRBV19	NA	TGTGCCAGTAGTATACGTTCGGGACAGGGCTCTGAAGCTTTCTTT	CASSIRSGQGSEAFF
TRBD2	TRBJ2-3	TRBV5-1	NA	TGCGCCAGCAGCTTAGGACTAGCGGCAGATACGCAGTATTTT	CASSLGLAADTQYF
NA	TRBJ2-7	TRBV23-1	NA	TGCGCCAGCAGTCAACCAGGGGTTCACGAGCAGTACTTC	CASSQPGVHEQYF
TRBD1	TRBJ2-3	TRBV2	NA	TGTGCCAGCAGCGAAGACAGGGGGCTGAATACGCAGTATTTT	CASSEDRGLNTQYF
NA	TRBJ1-1	TRBV12-5	NA	TGTGCTAGTGGTTTCAGTTTGAACACTGAAGCTTTCTTT	CASGFSLNTEAFF
TRBD1	TRBJ1-4	TRBV5-6	NA	TGTGCCAGCAGAAGGGGGGACAGGTACAATGAAAAACTGTTTTTT	CASRRGDRYNEKLFF
NA	TRBJ1-2	TRBV7-9	NA	TGTGCCAGCAGATCCACAGGTTCCCTGGGCTACACCTTC	CASRSTGSLGYTF
NA	TRBJ2-4	TRBV6-5	NA	TGTGCCAGCAGTTACTCGGCGGGGGCGGCCAAAAACATTCAGTACTTC	CASSYSAGAAKNIQYF
NA	TRBJ1-6	TRBV6-5	NA	TGTGCCAGCAGTTACTCTCCAGGGTGGTCACCCCTCCACTTT	CASSYSPGWSPLHF
TRBD2	TRBJ2-7	TRBV5-4	NA	TGTGCCAGCAGATCTAGCGGGGGGCACTCCTACGAGCAGTACTTC	CASRSSGGHSYEQYF
NA	TRBJ1-4	TRBV2	NA	TGTGCCAGCAGTGCGGTTGGAGCAACTAATGAAAAACTGTTTTTT	CASSAVGATNEKLFF
NA	TRBJ2-7	TRBV7-8	once	TGTGCCAGCAGCTTTTCGGGAACCTACGAGCAGTACTTC	CASSFSGTYEQYF
NA	TRBJ1-3	TRBV5-5	NA	TGTGCCAGCAGCTTGGCCGTGGGGGGAGCAGGAAACACCATATATTTT	CASSLAVGGAGNTIYF
TRBD1	TRBJ2-3	TRBV25-1	NA	TGTGCCACCGACCCGGAGACAGGGGGGGCAGATACGCAGTATTTT	CATDPETGGADTQYF
TRBD1	TRBJ1-2	TRBV5-1	NA	TGCGCCAGCAGCTTGGAAGGGACAGGGGGCGCCTATGGCTACACCTTC	CASSLEGTGGAYGYTF
NA	TRBJ1-2	TRBV4-2	NA	TGTGCCAGCAGCCAAGCATCACAAGTCTTACAAGCTAACTATGGCTACACCTTC	CASSQASQVLQANYGYTF
NA	TRBJ1-4	TRBV7-3	NA	TGTGCCAGCAGTTCAACCGGGGCCGGGGGTGAAAAACTGTTTTTT	CASSSTGAGGEKLFF
NA	TRBJ1-2	TRBV28	NA	TGTGCCAGCAGTTTAGGCGGGAGCTATGGCTACACCTTC	CASSLGGSYGYTF
NA	TRBJ1-1	TRBV14	once	TGTGCCAGCAGCCCGGGACTGGGCAGGAACACTGAAGCTTTCTTT	CASSPGLGRNTEAFF
NA	TRBJ1-2	TRBV10-3	NA	TGTGCCGTTGACCGGGGGGGTGGATATGGCTACACCTTC	CAVDRGGGYGYTF
TRBD1	TRBJ1-2	TRBV7-9	NA	TGTGCCAGCAGCTTACGGAACCTCGCCGAAGGGGGCAGGGACTATGGCTACACCTTC	CASSLRNLAEGGRDYGYTF
NA	TRBJ1-1	TRBV2	NA	TGTGCCAGCAGTGAACGGGGTCCGAACACTGAAGCTTTCTTT	CASSERGPNTEAFF
NA	TRBJ2-1	TRBV7-2	NA	TGTGCCAGCAGCCATAACCAGGGGATTCAGTTCTTC	CASSHNQGIQFF
TRBD1	TRBJ2-7	TRBV5-1	NA	TGCGCCAGCAGCCCGGGAGGGACAGGGGCCTACGAGCAGTACTTC	CASSPGGTGAYEQYF
NA	TRBJ1-6	TRBV6-1	NA	TGTGCCAGCAGGTCGGGGGGGCTGGGCAATTCACCCCTCCACTTT	CASRSGGLGNSPLHF
TRBD2	TRBJ2-1	TRBV11-3	NA	TGTGCCAGCAGTCGGAGCGGGGGAAAGATCAATGAGCAGTTCTTC	CASSRSGGKINEQFF
NA	TRBJ2-7	TRBV6-1	NA	TGTGCCAGCAGTGAAGCGGGGGGTAGGGAGCAGTACTTC	CASSEAGGREQYF
NA	TRBJ1-1	TRBV6-6	NA	TGTGCCAGCAGCCAAGTCTTGGGGCCTGAAGCTTTCTTT	CASSQVLGPEAFF
NA	TRBJ1-1	TRBV29-1	NA	TGCAGCGTTGAAAAGGGACAGAACACTGAAGCTTTCTTT	CSVEKGQNTEAFF
NA	TRBJ1-4	TRBV5-6	NA	TGTGCCAGCAGCATGGACGGAGGAAATGAAAAACTGTTTTTT	CASSMDGGNEKLFF